This paragraph reports one TCR beta chain. The V segment lost 2 bases and the J segment 0 bases; nucleotides outside the gene matches: 4. This CDR3 has 17 amino acids. Germline V gives CDR1 SGHNT, CDR2 YYREEE (reference sequence). Healthy bone marrow donors formed the donor group. This sample was included in a study of cytomegalovirus exposure and HLA in healthy donors. Primers included in the PCR were 60 Vbeta and 13 Jbeta primers. Only in-frame clones appear in the TCRdb table, and some are missing; sequencing was by immunoSEQ multiplex PCR. This repertoire shows 200,000 to 300,000 clones, around 81% found once; its top ten account for about 8%.

Material for sequencing was PBMCs. The source of this sequence is a woman between 55 and 75 years old in good health and CMV-seropositive. This chain joins TRBV5-4 and TRBJ2-3; 12 bases are shared with TRBD2. For the CDR3, the DNA is TGTGCCAGCAGCTTAGGACTAGCGGGGACTAGCACAGATACGCAGTATTTT. Translated: CASSLGLAGTSTDTQYF.